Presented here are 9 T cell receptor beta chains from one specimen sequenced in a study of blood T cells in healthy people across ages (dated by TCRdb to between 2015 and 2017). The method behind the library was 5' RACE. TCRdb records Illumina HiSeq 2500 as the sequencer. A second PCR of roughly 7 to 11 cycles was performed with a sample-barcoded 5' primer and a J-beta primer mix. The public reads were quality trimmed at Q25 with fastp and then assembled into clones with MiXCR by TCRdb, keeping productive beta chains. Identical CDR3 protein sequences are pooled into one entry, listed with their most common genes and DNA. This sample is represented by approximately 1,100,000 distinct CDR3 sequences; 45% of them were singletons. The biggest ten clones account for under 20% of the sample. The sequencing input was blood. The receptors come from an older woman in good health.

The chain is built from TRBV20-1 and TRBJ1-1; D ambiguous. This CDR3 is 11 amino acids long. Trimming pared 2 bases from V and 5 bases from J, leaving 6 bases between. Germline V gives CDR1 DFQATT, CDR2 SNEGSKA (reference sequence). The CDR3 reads CSARHRTEAFF. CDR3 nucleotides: TGCAGTGCTAGACATAGGACTGAAGCTTTCTTT.

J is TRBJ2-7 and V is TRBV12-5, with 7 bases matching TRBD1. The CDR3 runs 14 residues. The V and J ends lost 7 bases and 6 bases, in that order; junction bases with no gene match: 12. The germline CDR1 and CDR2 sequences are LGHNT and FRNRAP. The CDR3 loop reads CASAPTGYLPEQYF. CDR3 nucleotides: TGTGCTAGTGCCCCGACAGGGTACCTCCCCGAGCAGTACTTC.

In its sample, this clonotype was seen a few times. The CDR3 DNA reads as TGCAGTGCTAGAGCGGGGGGTCATAAGGGCACTGAAGCTTTCTTT. Protein: CSARAGGHKGTEAFF. The J gene is TRBJ1-1, the V gene TRBV20-1; possibly TRBD1 for D (5 bases). This CDR3 comprises 15 residues. Trimming removed 1 base at V and 4 bases at J, with 16 bases between. In germline, CDR1 is DFQATT, CDR2 SNEGSKA (reference sequence).

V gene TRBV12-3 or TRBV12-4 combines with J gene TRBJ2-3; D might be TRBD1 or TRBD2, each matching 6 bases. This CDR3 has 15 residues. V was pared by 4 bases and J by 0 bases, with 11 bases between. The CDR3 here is CASSWGATSTDTQYF. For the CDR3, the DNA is TGTGCCAGCAGTTGGGGGGCCACAAGCACAGATACGCAGTATTTT.

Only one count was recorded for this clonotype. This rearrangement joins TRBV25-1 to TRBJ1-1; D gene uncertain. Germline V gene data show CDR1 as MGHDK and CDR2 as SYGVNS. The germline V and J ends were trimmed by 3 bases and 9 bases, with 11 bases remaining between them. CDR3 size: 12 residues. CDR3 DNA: TGTGCCAGCAGTGATTTGTCAGATAAAGCTTTCTTT. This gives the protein CASSDLSDKAFF.

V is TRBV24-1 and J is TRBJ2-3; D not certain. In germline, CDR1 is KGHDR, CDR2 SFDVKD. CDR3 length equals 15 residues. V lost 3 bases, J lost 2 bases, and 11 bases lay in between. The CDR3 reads CATSDPRLITDTQYF. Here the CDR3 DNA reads TGTGCCACCAGTGATCCGCGACTGATCACAGATACGCAGTATTTT.

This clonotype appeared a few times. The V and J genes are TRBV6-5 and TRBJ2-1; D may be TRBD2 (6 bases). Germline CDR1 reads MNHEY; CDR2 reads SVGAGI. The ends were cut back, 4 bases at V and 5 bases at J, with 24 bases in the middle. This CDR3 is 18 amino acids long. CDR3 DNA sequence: TGTGCCAGCAGTTCCGTCACCAGGTCGGGGGTTCGGGACAATGAGCAGTTCTTC. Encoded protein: CASSSVTRSGVRDNEQFF.

In DNA form, the CDR3 reads TGTGCCAGCAGCGACACCTCCCTGGAATCCTACGAGCAGTACTTC. This translates into CASSDTSLESYEQYF. This chain links TRBV7-9 with TRBJ2-7; D is ambiguous. This CDR3 comprises 15 residues. Germline CDR1 SEHNR, CDR2 FQNEAQ (reference sequence). The V gene lost 5 bases and the J gene lost 1 base, with 15 bases spanning the gap.

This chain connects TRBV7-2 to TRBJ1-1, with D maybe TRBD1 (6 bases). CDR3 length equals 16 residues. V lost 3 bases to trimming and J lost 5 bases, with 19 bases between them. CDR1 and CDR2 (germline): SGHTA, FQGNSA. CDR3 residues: CASSLLAGVGGTEAFF. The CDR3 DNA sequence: TGTGCCAGCAGCTTGCTAGCAGGGGTAGGAGGTACTGAAGCTTTCTTT.